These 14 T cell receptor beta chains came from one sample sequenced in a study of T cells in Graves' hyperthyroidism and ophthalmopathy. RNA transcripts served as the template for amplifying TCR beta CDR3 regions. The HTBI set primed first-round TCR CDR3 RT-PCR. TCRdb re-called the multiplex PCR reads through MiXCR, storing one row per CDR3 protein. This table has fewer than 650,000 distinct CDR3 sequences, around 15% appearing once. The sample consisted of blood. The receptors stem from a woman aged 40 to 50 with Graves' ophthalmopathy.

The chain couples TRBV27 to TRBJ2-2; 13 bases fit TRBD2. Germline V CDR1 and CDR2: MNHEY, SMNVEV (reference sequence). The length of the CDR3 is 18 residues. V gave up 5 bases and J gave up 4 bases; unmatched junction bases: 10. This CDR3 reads CASSPLLGLAGVTGELFF. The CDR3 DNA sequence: TGTGCCAGCAGTCCCCTCCTAGGACTAGCGGGAGTCACCGGGGAGCTGTTTTTT.

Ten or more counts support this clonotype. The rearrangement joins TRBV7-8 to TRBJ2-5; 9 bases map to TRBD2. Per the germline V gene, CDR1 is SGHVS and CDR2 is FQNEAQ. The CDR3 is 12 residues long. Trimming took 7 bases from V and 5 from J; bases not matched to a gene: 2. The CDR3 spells CASMSGGETQYF. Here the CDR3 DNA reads TGTGCCAGCATGAGCGGGGGGGAGACCCAGTACTTC.

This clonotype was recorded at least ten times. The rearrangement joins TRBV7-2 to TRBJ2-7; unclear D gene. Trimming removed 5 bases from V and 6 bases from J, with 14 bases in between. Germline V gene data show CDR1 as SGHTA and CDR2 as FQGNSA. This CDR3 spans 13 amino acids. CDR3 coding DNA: TGTGCCAGCAGCCCCCCTTGGGGTTCCGAGCAGTACTTC. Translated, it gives CASSPPWGSEQYF.

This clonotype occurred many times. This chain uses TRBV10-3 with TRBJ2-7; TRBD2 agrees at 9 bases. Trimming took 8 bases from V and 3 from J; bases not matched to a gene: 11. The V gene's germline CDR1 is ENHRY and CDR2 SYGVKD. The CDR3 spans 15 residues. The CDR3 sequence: CAIGGGGTSFYEQYF. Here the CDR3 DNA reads TGTGCCATCGGCGGCGGGGGGACTAGCTTCTACGAGCAGTACTTC.

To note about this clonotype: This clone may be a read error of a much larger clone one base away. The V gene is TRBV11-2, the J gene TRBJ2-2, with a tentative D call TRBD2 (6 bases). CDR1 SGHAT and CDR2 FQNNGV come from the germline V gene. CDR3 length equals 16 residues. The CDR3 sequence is CASSLGGGRNTGGLFF. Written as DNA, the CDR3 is TGTGCCAGCAGCTTAGGCGGAGGGCGGAACACCGGGGGGCTGTTTTTT.

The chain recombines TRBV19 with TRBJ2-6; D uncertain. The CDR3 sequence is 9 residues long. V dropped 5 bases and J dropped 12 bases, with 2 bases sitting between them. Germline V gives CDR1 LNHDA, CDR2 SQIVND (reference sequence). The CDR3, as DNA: TGTGCCAGTAGTCCCGTCCTGACTTTC. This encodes CASSPVLTF.

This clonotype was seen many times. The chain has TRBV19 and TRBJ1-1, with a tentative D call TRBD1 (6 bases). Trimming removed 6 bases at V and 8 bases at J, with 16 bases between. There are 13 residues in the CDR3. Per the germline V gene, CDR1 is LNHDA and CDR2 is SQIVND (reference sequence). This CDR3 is CASRPRQAGEAFF. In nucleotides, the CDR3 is TGTGCCAGTAGACCACGACAGGCAGGCGAAGCTTTCTTT.

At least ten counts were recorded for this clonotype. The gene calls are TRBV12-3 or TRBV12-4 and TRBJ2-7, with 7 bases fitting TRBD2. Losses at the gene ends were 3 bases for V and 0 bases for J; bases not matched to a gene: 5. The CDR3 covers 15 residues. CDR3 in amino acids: CASSFTGTNSYEQYF. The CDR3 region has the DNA TGTGCCAGCAGTTTCACCGGGACTAACTCCTACGAGCAGTACTTC.

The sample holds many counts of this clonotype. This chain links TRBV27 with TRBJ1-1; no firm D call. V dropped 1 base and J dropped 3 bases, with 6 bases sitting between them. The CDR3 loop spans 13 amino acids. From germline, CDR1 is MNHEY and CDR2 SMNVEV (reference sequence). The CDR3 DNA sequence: TGTGCCAGCAGTTTATTCTGGGACACTGAAGCTTTCTTT. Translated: CASSLFWDTEAFF.

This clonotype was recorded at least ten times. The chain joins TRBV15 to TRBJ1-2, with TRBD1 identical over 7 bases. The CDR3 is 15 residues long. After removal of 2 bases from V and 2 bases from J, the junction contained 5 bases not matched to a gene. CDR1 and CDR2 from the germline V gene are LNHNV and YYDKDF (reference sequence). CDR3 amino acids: CATSRSGQQNYGYTF. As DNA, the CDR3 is TGTGCCACCAGCAGATCGGGACAGCAGAACTATGGCTACACCTTC.

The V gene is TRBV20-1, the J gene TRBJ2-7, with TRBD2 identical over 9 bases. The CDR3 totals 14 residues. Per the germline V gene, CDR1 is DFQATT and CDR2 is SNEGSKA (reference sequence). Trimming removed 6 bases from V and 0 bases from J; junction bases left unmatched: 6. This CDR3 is CSAGIAGVSYEQYF. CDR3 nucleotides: TGCAGTGCGGGGATAGCGGGAGTCTCCTACGAGCAGTACTTC.

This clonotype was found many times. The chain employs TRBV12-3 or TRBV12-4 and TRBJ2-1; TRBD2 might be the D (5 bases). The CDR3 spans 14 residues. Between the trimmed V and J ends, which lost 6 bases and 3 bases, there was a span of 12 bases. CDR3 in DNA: TGTGCCAGCAGAACAGCGGAGTACTACAATGAGCAGTTCTTC. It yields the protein CASRTAEYYNEQFF.

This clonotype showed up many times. The CDR3 reads CASSPEFGGRLEQYF. The CDR3 DNA reads as TGTGCCAGCAGTCCTGAATTCGGGGGCCGCCTCGAGCAGTACTTC. This sequence joins TRBV28 and TRBJ2-7; tentatively, D is TRBD1 or TRBD2 (6 bases each). This CDR3 is 15 amino acids long. The germline CDR1 and CDR2 sequences are MDHEN and SYDVKM. V lost 5 bases and J 6 bases, leaving 20 bases between the germline ends.

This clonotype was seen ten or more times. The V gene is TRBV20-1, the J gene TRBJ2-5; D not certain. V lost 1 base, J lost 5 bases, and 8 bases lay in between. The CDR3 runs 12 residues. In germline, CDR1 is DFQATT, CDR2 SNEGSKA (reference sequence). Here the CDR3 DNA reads TGCAGTGCTAGAGGTGTCTGGGAGACCCAGTACTTC. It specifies CSARGVWETQYF.